The sequence of this TCR beta chain was determined in a study of CD8 T cells in ankylosing spondylitis. This clonotype came up many times. Its antigen is unknown. Findings and caveats of the study: Made up of about eight highly homologous variants, a TCR beta motif appeared characteristic of ankylosing spondylitis blood. Within peripheral blood, clones linked to disease were CD8+ and relatively rare. Some of the motif variants had earlier been found in reactive arthritis patients' fluid and blood. Disease-linked clones reportedly showed significant enrichment in matched ankylosing spondylitis synovial fluid.

Germline values: CDR1 DFQATT, CDR2 SNEGSKA (reference sequence). V shed 6 bases, J shed 5 bases, and the junction held 9 bases outside the gene matches. This CDR3 contains 14 residues. Using its own MiXCR run on the 5' RACE reads, TCRdb lists one record per CDR3 protein. The sample carries a few hundred thousand distinct CDR3 sequences, 20% to 30% recorded once. V and J are TRBV20-1 and TRBJ2-7; 11 bases are a match to TRBD1. Sequencing was performed on blood, either unsorted or a sorted T cell fraction (not recorded which). This sequence originates from a male donor with ankylosing spondylitis or in good health (not recorded which). CDR3 residues: CSAPPGQGVHEQYF. The CDR3 region has the DNA TGCAGTGCGCCACCGGGACAGGGGGTTCACGAGCAGTACTTC.